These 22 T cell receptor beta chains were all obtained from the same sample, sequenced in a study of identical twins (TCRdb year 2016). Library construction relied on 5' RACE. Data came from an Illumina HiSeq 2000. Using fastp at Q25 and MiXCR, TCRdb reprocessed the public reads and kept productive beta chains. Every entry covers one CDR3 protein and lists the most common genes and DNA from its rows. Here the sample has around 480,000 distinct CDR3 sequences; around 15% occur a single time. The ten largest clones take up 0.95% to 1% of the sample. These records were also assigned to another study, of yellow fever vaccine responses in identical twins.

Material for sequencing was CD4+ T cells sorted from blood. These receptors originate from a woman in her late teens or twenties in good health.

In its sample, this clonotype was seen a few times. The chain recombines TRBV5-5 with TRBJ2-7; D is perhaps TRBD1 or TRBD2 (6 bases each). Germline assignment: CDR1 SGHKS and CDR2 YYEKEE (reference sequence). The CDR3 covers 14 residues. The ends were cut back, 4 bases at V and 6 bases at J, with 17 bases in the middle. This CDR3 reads CASSTSRGAAEQYF. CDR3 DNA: TGTGCCAGCAGCACCAGTAGGGGGGCTGCCGAGCAGTACTTC.

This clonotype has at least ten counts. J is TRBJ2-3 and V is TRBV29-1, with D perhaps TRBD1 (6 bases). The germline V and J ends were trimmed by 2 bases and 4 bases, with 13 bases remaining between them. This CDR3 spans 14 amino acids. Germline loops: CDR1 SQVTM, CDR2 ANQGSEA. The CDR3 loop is CSVETGTLADTQYF. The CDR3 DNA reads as TGCAGCGTTGAAACCGGGACACTGGCAGATACGCAGTATTTT.

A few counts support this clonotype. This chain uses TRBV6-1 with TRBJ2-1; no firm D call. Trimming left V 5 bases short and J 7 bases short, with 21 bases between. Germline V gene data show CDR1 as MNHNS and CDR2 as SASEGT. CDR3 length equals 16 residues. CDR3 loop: CASSSVLADDWNEQFF. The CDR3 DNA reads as TGTGCCAGCAGTAGCGTGTTAGCCGACGATTGGAATGAGCAGTTCTTC.

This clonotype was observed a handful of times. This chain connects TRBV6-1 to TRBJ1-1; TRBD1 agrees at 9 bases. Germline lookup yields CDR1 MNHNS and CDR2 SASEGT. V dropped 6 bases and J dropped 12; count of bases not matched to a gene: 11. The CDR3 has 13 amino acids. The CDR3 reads CASRLTGGYITFF. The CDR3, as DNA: TGTGCCAGCAGACTCACAGGGGGCTATATAACTTTCTTT.

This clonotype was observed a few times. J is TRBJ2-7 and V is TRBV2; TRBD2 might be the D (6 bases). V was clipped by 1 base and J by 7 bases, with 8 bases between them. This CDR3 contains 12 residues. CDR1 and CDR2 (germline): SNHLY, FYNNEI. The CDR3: CASSEGAGEQYF. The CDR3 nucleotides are TGTGCCAGCAGTGAAGGCGCGGGGGAGCAGTACTTC.

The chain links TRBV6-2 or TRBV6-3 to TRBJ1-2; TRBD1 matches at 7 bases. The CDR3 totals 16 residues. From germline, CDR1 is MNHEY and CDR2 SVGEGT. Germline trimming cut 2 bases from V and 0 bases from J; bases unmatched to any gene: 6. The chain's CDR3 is CASSYRQGGSNYGYTF. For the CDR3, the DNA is TGTGCCAGCAGTTACCGACAGGGCGGGTCTAACTATGGCTACACCTTC.

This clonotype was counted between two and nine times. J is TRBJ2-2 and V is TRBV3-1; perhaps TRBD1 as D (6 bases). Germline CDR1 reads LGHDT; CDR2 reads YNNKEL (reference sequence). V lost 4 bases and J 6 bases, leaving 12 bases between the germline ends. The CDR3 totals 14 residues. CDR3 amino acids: CASSLRGRAGELFF. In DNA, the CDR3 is TGTGCCAGCAGCCTCAGGGGAAGGGCCGGGGAGCTGTTTTTT.

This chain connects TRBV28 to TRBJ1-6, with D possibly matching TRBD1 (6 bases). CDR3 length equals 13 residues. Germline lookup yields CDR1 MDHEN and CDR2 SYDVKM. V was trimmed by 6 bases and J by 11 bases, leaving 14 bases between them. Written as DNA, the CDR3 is TGTGCCAGCAGGGGACAAGGGTGGACACCCCTCCACTTT. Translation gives CASRGQGWTPLHF.

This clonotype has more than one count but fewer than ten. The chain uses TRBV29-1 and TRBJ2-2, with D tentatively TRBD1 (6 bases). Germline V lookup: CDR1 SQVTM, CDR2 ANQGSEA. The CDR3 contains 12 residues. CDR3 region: CIYRANTGELFF. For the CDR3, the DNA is TGCATATACAGGGCGAACACCGGGGAGCTGTTTTTT.

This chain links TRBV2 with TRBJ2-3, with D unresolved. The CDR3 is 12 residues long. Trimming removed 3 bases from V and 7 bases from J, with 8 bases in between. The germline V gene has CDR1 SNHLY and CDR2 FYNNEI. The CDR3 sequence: CASSDGPHTQYF. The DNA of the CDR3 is TGTGCCAGCAGTGACGGGCCCCATACGCAGTATTTT.

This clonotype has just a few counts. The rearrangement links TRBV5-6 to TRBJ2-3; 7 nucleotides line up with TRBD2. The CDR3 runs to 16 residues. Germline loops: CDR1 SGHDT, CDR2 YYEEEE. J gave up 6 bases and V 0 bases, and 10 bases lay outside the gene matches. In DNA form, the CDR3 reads TGTGCCAGCAGCTTGGTAGGGCTAGCGGACCCCGATACGCAGTATTTT. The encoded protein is CASSLVGLADPDTQYF.

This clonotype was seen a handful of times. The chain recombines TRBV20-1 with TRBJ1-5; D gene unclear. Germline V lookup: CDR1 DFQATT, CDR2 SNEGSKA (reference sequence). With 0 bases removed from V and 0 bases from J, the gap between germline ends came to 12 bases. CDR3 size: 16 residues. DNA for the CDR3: TGCAGTGCTAGAGATGTGCAGCCCCATAGCAATCAGCCCCAGCATTTT. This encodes CSARDVQPHSNQPQHF.

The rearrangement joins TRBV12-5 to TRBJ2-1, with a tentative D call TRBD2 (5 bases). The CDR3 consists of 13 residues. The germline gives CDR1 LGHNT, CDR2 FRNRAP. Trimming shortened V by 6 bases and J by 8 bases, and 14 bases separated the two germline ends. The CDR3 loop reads CASGRDLRDEQFF. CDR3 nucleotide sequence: TGTGCTAGTGGCCGAGACCTGAGGGATGAGCAGTTCTTC.

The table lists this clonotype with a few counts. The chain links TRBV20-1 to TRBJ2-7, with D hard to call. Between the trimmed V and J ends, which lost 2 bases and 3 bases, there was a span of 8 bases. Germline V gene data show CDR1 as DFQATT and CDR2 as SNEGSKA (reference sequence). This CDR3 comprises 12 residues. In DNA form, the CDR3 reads TGCAGTGCTAGATCCCGGGTCTACGAGCAGTACTTC. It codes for CSARSRVYEQYF.

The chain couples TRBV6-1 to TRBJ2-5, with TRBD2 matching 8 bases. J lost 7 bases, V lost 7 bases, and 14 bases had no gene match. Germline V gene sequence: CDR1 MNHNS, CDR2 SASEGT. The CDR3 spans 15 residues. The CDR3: CASTQRTSRPSTQYF. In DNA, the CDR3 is TGTGCCAGCACCCAACGGACTAGCCGACCCTCGACCCAGTACTTC.

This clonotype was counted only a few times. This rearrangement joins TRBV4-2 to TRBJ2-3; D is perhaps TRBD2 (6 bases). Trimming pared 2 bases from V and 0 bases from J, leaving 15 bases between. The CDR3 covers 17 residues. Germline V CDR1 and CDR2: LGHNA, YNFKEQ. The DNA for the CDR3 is TGTGCCAGCAGCCAATTAAAGGGTAGCGGAAGCACAGATACGCAGTATTTT. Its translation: CASSQLKGSGSTDTQYF.

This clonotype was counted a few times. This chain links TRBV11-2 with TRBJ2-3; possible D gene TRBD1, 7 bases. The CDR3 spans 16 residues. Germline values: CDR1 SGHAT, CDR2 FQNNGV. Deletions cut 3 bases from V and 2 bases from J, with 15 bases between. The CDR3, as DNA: TGTGCCAGCAGCTTGGAGGGGGCGCGGACCACAGATACGCAGTATTTT. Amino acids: CASSLEGARTTDTQYF.

CDR3 amino acids: CASSSSVRGLSYNEQFF. The CDR3 DNA is TGTGCCAGCAGCTCCTCTGTGCGGGGGCTCTCCTACAATGAGCAGTTCTTC. This rearrangement joins TRBV11-3 to TRBJ2-1; D possibly corresponds to TRBD2 (7 bases). The V and J ends lost 4 bases and 0 bases respectively, with 16 bases between them. CDR1 and CDR2 from the germline V gene are SGHNT and YENEEA. This CDR3 is built from 17 residues.

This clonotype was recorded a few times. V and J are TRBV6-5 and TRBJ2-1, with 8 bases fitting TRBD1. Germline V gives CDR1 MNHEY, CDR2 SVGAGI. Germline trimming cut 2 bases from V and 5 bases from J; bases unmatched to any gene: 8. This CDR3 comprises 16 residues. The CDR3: CASSYRTGTGHNEQFF. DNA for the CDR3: TGTGCCAGCAGTTACCGCACCGGGACAGGCCACAATGAGCAGTTCTTC.

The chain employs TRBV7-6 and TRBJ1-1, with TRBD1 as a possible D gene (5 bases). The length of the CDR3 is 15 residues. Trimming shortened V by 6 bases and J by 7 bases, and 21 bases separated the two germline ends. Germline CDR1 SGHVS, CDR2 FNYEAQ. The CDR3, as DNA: TGTGCCAGCAGGGGGGGACCGCTTTCGATGGATGAAGCTTTCTTT. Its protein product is CASRGGPLSMDEAFF. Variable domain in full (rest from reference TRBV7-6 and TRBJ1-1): GAGVSQSPRYKVTKRGQDVALRCDPISGHVSLYWYRQALGQGPEFLTYFNYEAQQDKSGLPNDRFSAERPEGSISTLTIQRTEQRDSAMYRCASRGGPLSMDEAFFGQGTRLTVV.

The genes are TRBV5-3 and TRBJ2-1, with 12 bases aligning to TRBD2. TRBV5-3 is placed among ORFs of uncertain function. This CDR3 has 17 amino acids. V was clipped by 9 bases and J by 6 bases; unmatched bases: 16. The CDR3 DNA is TGTGCCATGAGCCCCGGGCTAGCGGGAGGGGCAGGCAATGAGCAGTTCTTC. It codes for CAMSPGLAGGAGNEQFF.

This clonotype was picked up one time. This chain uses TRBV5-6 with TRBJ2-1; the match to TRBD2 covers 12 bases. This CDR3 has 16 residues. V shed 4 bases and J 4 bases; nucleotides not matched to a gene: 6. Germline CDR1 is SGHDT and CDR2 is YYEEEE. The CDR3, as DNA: TGTGCCAGCAGCCATACGACTAGCGGGGGTTACAATGAGCAGTTCTTC. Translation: CASSHTTSGGYNEQFF. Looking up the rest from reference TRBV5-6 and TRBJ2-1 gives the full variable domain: DAGVTQSPTHLIKTRGQQVTLRCSPKSGHDTVSWYQQALGQGPQFIFQYYEEEERQRGNFPDRFSGHQFPNYSSELNVNALLLGDSALYLCASSHTTSGGYNEQFFGPGTRLTVL.